This T cell receptor beta chain stems from a study of breast tumors, draining lymph nodes, adjacent tissues. Regarding the study as a whole: That most tumor T cells come from lymph nodes remained unproven. The data were judged consistent with most tumor T cells coming from lymph node and expanding in tumor. Luminal-like breast cancer showed significantly greater tumor-nontumor repertoire similarity than basal-like breast cancer did.

Concerning this clonotype itself: As yet, its antigen is unknown. One base away lies a much larger clone, so this may be a sequencing read error.

The lymph nodes were axillary draining lymph nodes from breast cancer patients. TCRdb processed the multiplex PCR reads anew with MiXCR; each CDR3 protein has one entry. The data hold about 180,000 distinct CDR3 sequences, with 33% observed a single time. The TCR was taken from a female donor with breast cancer. Some clones in this sample may be carry-over from other donors' samples. Input material: axillary lymph node tissue.

CDR3 nucleotides: TGCGCCAGCAGCCAAGTTCTGGACGGACCTAATTCACCCCTCCACTTT. Amino acids: CASSQVLDGPNSPLHF. This sequence joins TRBV4-1 and TRBJ1-6; D gene ambiguous. V dropped 1 base and J dropped 6 bases, with 13 bases sitting between them. The germline V gene encodes CDR1 MGHRA and CDR2 YSYEKL. CDR3 length: 16 amino acids.